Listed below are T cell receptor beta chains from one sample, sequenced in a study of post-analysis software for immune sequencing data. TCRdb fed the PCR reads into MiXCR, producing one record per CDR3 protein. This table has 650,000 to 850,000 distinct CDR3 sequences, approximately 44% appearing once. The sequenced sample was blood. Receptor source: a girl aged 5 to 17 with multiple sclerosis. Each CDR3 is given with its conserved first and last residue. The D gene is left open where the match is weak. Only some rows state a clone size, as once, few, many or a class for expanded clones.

cdr3_aa: CSVEDRARPGETQYF; cdr3_nt: TGCAGCGTTGAAGATCGAGCCAGGCCGGGAGAGACCCAGTACTTC; v_call: TRBV29-1; d_call: -; clone_size: -; j_call: TRBJ2-5
cdr3_aa: CASSQTGHEQYF; cdr3_nt: TGTGCCAGCAGTCAGACAGGCCACGAGCAGTACTTC; v_call: TRBV6-5; d_call: -; clone_size: -; j_call: TRBJ2-7
cdr3_aa: CASATEAAGANVLTF; cdr3_nt: TGTGCCAGCGCCACCGAGGCAGCTGGGGCCAACGTCCTGACTTTC; v_call: TRBV19; d_call: -; clone_size: few; j_call: TRBJ2-6
cdr3_aa: CASSLGFQGKSNVLTF; cdr3_nt: TGTGCCAGCAGCTTAGGATTTCAGGGTAAATCCAACGTCCTGACTTTC; v_call: TRBV7-8; d_call: -; clone_size: -; j_call: TRBJ2-6
cdr3_aa: CSARDLERGFQETQYF; cdr3_nt: TGCAGTGCTAGAGATTTGGAGAGGGGTTTCCAAGAGACCCAGTACTTC; v_call: TRBV20-1; d_call: -; clone_size: -; j_call: TRBJ2-5
cdr3_aa: CASSQTGYSNQPQHF; cdr3_nt: TGTGCCAGCAGTCAAACAGGGTATAGCAATCAGCCCCAGCATTTT; v_call: TRBV6-5; d_call: -; clone_size: few; j_call: TRBJ1-5
cdr3_aa: CATRALAGEAETQYF; cdr3_nt: TGTGCCACCAGGGCTCTAGCGGGAGAGGCGGAGACCCAGTACTTC; v_call: TRBV24-1; d_call: TRBD2; clone_size: -; j_call: TRBJ2-5
cdr3_aa: CATSDPNAAWNEQFF; cdr3_nt: TGTGCCACCAGTGACCCAAACGCCGCTTGGAATGAGCAGTTCTTC; v_call: TRBV24-1; d_call: -; clone_size: few; j_call: TRBJ2-1
cdr3_aa: CASSLGWGLSYEQYF; cdr3_nt: TGTGCCAGCAGCTTAGGGTGGGGCTTATCCTACGAGCAGTACTTC; v_call: TRBV7-2; d_call: -; clone_size: -; j_call: TRBJ2-7
cdr3_aa: CASSLVHSEAFF; cdr3_nt: TGTGCCAGCAGCTTAGTTCATAGTGAAGCTTTCTTT; v_call: TRBV11-2; d_call: -; clone_size: -; j_call: TRBJ1-1
cdr3_aa: CASSFISTEAFF; cdr3_nt: TGTGCCAGCAGCTTTATTTCCACTGAAGCTTTCTTT; v_call: TRBV11-2; d_call: -; clone_size: -; j_call: TRBJ1-1
cdr3_aa: CSAQVPPEDGYEQYF; cdr3_nt: TGCAGCGCCCAGGTCCCCCCGGAAGATGGGTACGAGCAGTACTTC; v_call: TRBV29-1; d_call: -; clone_size: -; j_call: TRBJ2-7
cdr3_aa: CASSHMSGATYNEQFF; cdr3_nt: TGCGCCAGCAGCCATATGAGCGGTGCTACCTACAATGAGCAGTTCTTC; v_call: TRBV4-3; d_call: -; clone_size: -; j_call: TRBJ2-1
cdr3_aa: CASSSNGDQASPPHF; cdr3_nt: TGTGCCAGCAGTTCAAATGGGGACCAAGCTTCACCCCCCCACTTT; v_call: TRBV12-3/TRBV12-4; d_call: -; clone_size: -; j_call: TRBJ1-6
cdr3_aa: CATSDRPGTGLMDYEQYF; cdr3_nt: TGTGCCACCAGTGATCGCCCCGGGACTGGACTGATGGACTACGAGCAGTACTTC; v_call: TRBV24-1; d_call: -; clone_size: many; j_call: TRBJ2-7
cdr3_aa: CASSQVTFTQETQYF; cdr3_nt: TGCGCCAGCAGCCAGGTGACGTTCACACAAGAGACCCAGTACTTC; v_call: TRBV5-1; d_call: -; clone_size: -; j_call: TRBJ2-5
cdr3_aa: CSARIPTSGRANEQFF; cdr3_nt: TGCAGTGCTAGGATTCCCACTAGCGGGAGGGCTAATGAGCAGTTCTTC; v_call: TRBV20-1; d_call: TRBD2; clone_size: -; j_call: TRBJ2-1
cdr3_aa: CASSESGRSAGTGYTF; cdr3_nt: TGTGCCAGCAGTGAATCTGGGCGGTCGGCAGGGACCGGCTACACCTTC; v_call: TRBV6-1; d_call: -; clone_size: -; j_call: TRBJ1-2
cdr3_aa: CASSVAPRVGETQYF; cdr3_nt: TGTGCCAGCAGCGTAGCCCCCCGAGTGGGCGAGACCCAGTACTTC; v_call: TRBV9; d_call: -; clone_size: -; j_call: TRBJ2-5
cdr3_aa: CASSLSRGETQYF; cdr3_nt: TGTGCCAGCAGTTTATCCCGGGGGGAGACCCAGTACTTC; v_call: TRBV27; d_call: -; clone_size: -; j_call: TRBJ2-5
cdr3_aa: CASSLGLAGVLGTDTQYF; cdr3_nt: TGCGCCAGCAGCTTAGGGCTAGCGGGAGTTCTAGGCACAGATACGCAGTATTTT; v_call: TRBV5-1; d_call: TRBD2; clone_size: -; j_call: TRBJ2-3
cdr3_aa: CASSLLGQGASGANVLTF; cdr3_nt: TGTGCCAGCAGTTTACTGGGACAGGGGGCCTCTGGGGCCAACGTCCTGACTTTC; v_call: TRBV27; d_call: TRBD1; clone_size: -; j_call: TRBJ2-6
cdr3_aa: CASSVATGPLYGYTF; cdr3_nt: TGTGCCAGCAGCGTAGCTACGGGGCCGCTTTATGGCTACACCTTC; v_call: TRBV9; d_call: -; clone_size: few; j_call: TRBJ1-2
cdr3_aa: CGAGGGGQTYEQYF; cdr3_nt: TGCGGTGCTGGAGGGGGGGGACAGACCTACGAGCAGTACTTC; v_call: TRBV20-1; d_call: -; clone_size: -; j_call: TRBJ2-7
cdr3_aa: CASSPLAGVINEQFF; cdr3_nt: TGTGCCAGCAGTCCGCTAGCGGGAGTGATCAATGAGCAGTTCTTC; v_call: TRBV12-3/TRBV12-4; d_call: TRBD2; clone_size: -; j_call: TRBJ2-1
cdr3_aa: CASSDSGTGAVDEQFF; cdr3_nt: TGTGCCAGCAGTGACTCAGGGACAGGGGCTGTAGATGAGCAGTTCTTC; v_call: TRBV6-4; d_call: TRBD1; clone_size: -; j_call: TRBJ2-1
cdr3_aa: CASSLTAGSNEQFF; cdr3_nt: TGTGCCAGCAGCTTAACAGCAGGTAGCAATGAGCAGTTCTTC; v_call: TRBV14; d_call: -; clone_size: -; j_call: TRBJ2-1
cdr3_aa: CASSVVEIGRSGEAFF; cdr3_nt: TGTGCCAGCAGCGTAGTAGAGATCGGCCGCTCAGGTGAAGCTTTCTTT; v_call: TRBV9; d_call: -; clone_size: -; j_call: TRBJ1-1
cdr3_aa: CASSLVPTTSTNEKLFF; cdr3_nt: TGCGCCAGCAGCTTGGTCCCGACAACATCAACTAATGAAAAACTGTTTTTT; v_call: TRBV5-1; d_call: -; clone_size: few; j_call: TRBJ1-4
cdr3_aa: CSAPLVFNEQFF; cdr3_nt: TGCAGTGCTCCCCTCGTATTCAATGAGCAGTTCTTC; v_call: TRBV20-1; d_call: -; clone_size: -; j_call: TRBJ2-1
cdr3_aa: CSATGTSGRDLNTDTQYF; cdr3_nt: TGCAGTGCTACTGGGACTAGCGGGAGAGATCTTAACACAGATACGCAGTATTTT; v_call: TRBV20-1; d_call: TRBD2; clone_size: few; j_call: TRBJ2-3
cdr3_aa: CSARDGGQGGGYTF; cdr3_nt: TGCAGTGCTAGAGACGGGGGACAGGGAGGTGGCTACACCTTC; v_call: TRBV20-1; d_call: TRBD1; clone_size: -; j_call: TRBJ1-2
cdr3_aa: CASSPEWVVYNEQFF; cdr3_nt: TGTGCCAGCAGCCCCGAGTGGGTGGTTTACAATGAGCAGTTCTTC; v_call: TRBV9; d_call: -; clone_size: -; j_call: TRBJ2-1
cdr3_aa: CSAPPGGSTDTQYF; cdr3_nt: TGCAGTGCCCCCCCGGGGGGTAGCACAGATACGCAGTATTTT; v_call: TRBV20-1; d_call: TRBD2; clone_size: -; j_call: TRBJ2-3
cdr3_aa: CASSLGTSHFGEQFF; cdr3_nt: TGTGCCAGCAGCTTAGGGACTAGCCATTTCGGTGAGCAGTTCTTC; v_call: TRBV7-2; d_call: TRBD2; clone_size: few; j_call: TRBJ2-1
cdr3_aa: CASSSPDSYNEQFF; cdr3_nt: TGTGCCAGCAGTTCCCCGGACTCCTACAATGAGCAGTTCTTC; v_call: TRBV28; d_call: -; clone_size: few; j_call: TRBJ2-1
cdr3_aa: CSARKSGLAKNIQYF; cdr3_nt: TGCAGTGCTAGAAAGTCAGGGTTAGCCAAAAACATTCAGTACTTC; v_call: TRBV20-1; d_call: -; clone_size: few; j_call: TRBJ2-4
cdr3_aa: CASSSRRNGEQFF; cdr3_nt: TGTGCCAGCAGCTCCCGACGCAACGGTGAGCAGTTCTTC; v_call: TRBV7-3; d_call: -; clone_size: few; j_call: TRBJ2-1
cdr3_aa: CASSSVETGSGAFF; cdr3_nt: TGTGCCAGCAGTTCGGTGGAGACAGGGTCGGGAGCTTTCTTT; v_call: TRBV12-3/TRBV12-4; d_call: TRBD1; clone_size: -; j_call: TRBJ1-1
cdr3_aa: CADRTPGRGNTEAFF; cdr3_nt: TGTGCCGACCGAACCCCGGGGAGGGGGAACACTGAAGCTTTCTTT; v_call: TRBV2; d_call: -; clone_size: -; j_call: TRBJ1-1
cdr3_aa: CASRGTDNQPQHF; cdr3_nt: TGTGCCAGCAGGGGGACAGATAATCAGCCCCAGCATTTT; v_call: TRBV7-3; d_call: TRBD1; clone_size: -; j_call: TRBJ1-5
cdr3_aa: CASSLALAGQETQYF; cdr3_nt: TGTGCCAGCAGCTTAGCGTTAGCGGGGCAAGAGACCCAGTACTTC; v_call: TRBV7-9; d_call: TRBD2; clone_size: few; j_call: TRBJ2-5
cdr3_aa: CASSPGRQKLFF; cdr3_nt: TGTGCCAGCAGCCCGGGACGTCAAAAACTGTTTTTT; v_call: TRBV6-6; d_call: -; clone_size: -; j_call: TRBJ1-4